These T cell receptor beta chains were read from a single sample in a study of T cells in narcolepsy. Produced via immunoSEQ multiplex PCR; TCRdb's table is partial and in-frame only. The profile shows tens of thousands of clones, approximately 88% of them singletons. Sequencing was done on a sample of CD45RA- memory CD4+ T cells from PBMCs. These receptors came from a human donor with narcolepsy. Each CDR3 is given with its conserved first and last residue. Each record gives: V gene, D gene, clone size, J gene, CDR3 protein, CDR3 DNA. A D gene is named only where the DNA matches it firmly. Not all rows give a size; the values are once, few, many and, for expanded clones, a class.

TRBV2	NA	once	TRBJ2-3	CASRKLGRLDTQYF	TGTGCCAGCAGAAAACTAGGTAGACTTGATACGCAGTATTTT
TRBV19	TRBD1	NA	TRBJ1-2	CASSPRQGFYGYTF	TGTGCCAGTAGTCCGCGACAGGGTTTCTATGGCTACACCTTC
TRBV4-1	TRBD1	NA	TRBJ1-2	CASSQPTRDRDNYGYTF	TGCGCCAGCAGCCAGCCAACTCGGGACAGGGATAACTATGGCTACACCTTC
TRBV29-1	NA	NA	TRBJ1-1	CSGKQGPEAFF	TGCAGCGGGAAACAGGGACCAGAAGCTTTCTTT
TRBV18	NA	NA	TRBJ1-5	CASSPKVGAGQPQHF	TGTGCCAGCTCCCCGAAGGTGGGGGCGGGTCAGCCCCAGCATTTT
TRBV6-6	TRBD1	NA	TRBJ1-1	CASSGTAGNTEAFF	TGTGCCAGCAGTGGGACAGCCGGGAACACTGAAGCTTTCTTT
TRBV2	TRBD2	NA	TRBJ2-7	CASSVSGLGGEQYF	TGTGCCAGCAGCGTATCGGGACTAGGGGGCGAGCAGTACTTC
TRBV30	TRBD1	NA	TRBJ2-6	CASDRASGANVLTF	TGTGCATCGGACAGGGCCTCTGGGGCCAACGTCCTGACTTTC
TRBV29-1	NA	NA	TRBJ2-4	CSVEWGSANVGKNIQYF	TGCAGCGTTGAATGGGGCAGCGCGAATGTTGGCAAAAACATTCAGTACTTC
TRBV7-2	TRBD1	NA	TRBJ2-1	CASSSTRQGRLNEQFF	TGTGCCAGCAGCTCAACCCGACAGGGTAGGCTGAATGAGCAGTTCTTC
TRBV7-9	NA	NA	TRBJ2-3	CASSRTGSSTDTQYF	TGTGCCAGCAGCCGCACAGGATCTAGCACAGATACGCAGTATTTT
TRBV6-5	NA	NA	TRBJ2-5	CASSYSLVTLKETQYF	TGTGCCAGCAGTTACTCCCTAGTGACGCTCAAAGAGACCCAGTACTTC
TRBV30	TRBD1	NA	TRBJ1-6	CAWRSLDRASYNSPLHF	TGTGCCTGGAGAAGTTTGGACAGGGCCTCCTATAATTCACCCCTCCACTTT
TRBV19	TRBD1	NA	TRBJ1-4	CASSIEGQGRGNEKLFF	TGTGCCAGTAGTATAGAGGGACAGGGTCGAGGCAATGAAAAACTGTTTTTT
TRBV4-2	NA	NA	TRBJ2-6	CASSQDTGPGANVLTF	TGTGCCAGCAGCCAGGATACAGGGCCCGGGGCCAACGTCCTGACTTTC
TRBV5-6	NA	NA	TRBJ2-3	CASSLTGTDTQYF	TGTGCCAGCAGCTTGACGGGGACAGATACGCAGTATTTT
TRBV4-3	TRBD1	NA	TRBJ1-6	CASSQLRTGGASNSPLHF	TGCGCCAGCAGCCAACTACGGACAGGGGGCGCCTCCAATTCACCCCTCCACTTT
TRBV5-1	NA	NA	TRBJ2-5	CASSGLVGPQETQYF	TGCGCCAGCAGCGGCCTTGTGGGACCGCAAGAGACCCAGTACTTC
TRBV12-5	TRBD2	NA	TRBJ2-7	CASSVLAGYEQYF	TGTGCTAGTTCTGTGCTAGCGGGGTACGAGCAGTACTTC
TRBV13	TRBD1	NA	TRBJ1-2	CASSFTGTAYGYTF	TGTGCCAGCAGCTTTACCGGGACAGCCTATGGCTACACCTTC
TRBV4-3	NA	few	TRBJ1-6	CASSQDLRDGALSSYNSPLHF	TGCGCCAGCAGCCAAGATCTAAGGGACGGTGCCTTGAGCTCCTATAATTCACCCCTCCACTTT
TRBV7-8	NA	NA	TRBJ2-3	CASSSNTDTQYF	TGTGCCAGCAGCTCGAACACAGATACGCAGTATTTT
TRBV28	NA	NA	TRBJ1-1	CASLYRSNVNTEAFF	TGTGCCAGCCTTTATCGATCCAACGTCAACACTGAAGCTTTCTTT
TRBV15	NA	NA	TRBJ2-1	CATSRSRERNNEQFF	TGTGCCACCAGCAGAAGTAGGGAACGGAATAATGAGCAGTTCTTC
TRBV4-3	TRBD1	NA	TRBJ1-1	CASSRKTGATEAFF	TGCGCCAGCAGCCGAAAGACAGGGGCAACTGAAGCTTTCTTT
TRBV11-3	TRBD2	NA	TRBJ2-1	CASSTRLAGGKNNEQFF	TGTGCCAGCAGCACCCGACTAGCGGGAGGGAAAAACAATGAGCAGTTCTTC
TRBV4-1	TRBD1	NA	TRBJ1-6	CASSQARSGQLNSPLHF	TGCGCCAGCAGCCAAGCTAGATCGGGACAGCTTAATTCACCCCTCCACTTT
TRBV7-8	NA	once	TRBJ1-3	CASSRLGISSGNTIYF	TGTGCCAGCAGCCGATTAGGGATTAGCTCTGGAAACACCATATATTTT
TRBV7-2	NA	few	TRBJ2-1	CASSLGPLAKFF	TGTGCCAGCAGCCTTGGTCCTCTCGCGAAGTTCTTC